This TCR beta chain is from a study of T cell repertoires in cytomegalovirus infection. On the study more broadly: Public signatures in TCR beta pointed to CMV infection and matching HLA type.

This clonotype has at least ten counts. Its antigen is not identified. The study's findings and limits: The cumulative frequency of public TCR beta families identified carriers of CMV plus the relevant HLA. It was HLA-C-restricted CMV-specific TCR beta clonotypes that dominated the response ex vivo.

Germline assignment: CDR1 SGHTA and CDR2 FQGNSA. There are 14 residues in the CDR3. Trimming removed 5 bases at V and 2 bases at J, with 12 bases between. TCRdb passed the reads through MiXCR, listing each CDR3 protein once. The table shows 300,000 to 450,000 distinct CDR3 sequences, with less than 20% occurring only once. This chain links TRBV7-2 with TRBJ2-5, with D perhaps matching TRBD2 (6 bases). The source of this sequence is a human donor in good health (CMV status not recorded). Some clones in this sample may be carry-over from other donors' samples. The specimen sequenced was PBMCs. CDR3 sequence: CASSRAGTQETQYF. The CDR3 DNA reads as TGTGCCAGCAGCCGGGCGGGAACACAAGAGACCCAGTACTTC.